This TCR beta chain was retrieved from a study of T cell responses to AZD1222 COVID-19 vaccine. Study-level background: Second-dose timings of about 4 or about 12 weeks were pooled.

The assay was immunoSEQ multiplex PCR, and TCRdb's table has in-frame clones only and misses some. The sample includes under 100,000 clones, 75% to 90% of them seen just once. Study-wide results and limits: Donors were largely white British and mainly female; clonal diversity was possibly underestimated. Once two AZD1222 doses were given, Spike-specific TCR breadth and depth went up. The study sampled repertoires only after the peak T cell response.

Comment on this clone: Its antigen is currently unknown.

Trimming removed 3 bases at V and 0 bases at J, with 15 bases between. This CDR3 is built from 17 residues. Germline V lookup: CDR1 DFQATT, CDR2 SNEGSKA (reference sequence). The chain links TRBV20-1 to TRBJ1-6; tentatively, D is TRBD1 (6 bases). The receptor was isolated from an adult in good health. The material sequenced was peripheral blood, taken on day 0 of AZD1222 vaccination. The CDR3 sequence: CSASWGRQSSYNSPLHF. DNA for the CDR3: TGCAGTGCTAGTTGGGGGCGACAGAGCTCCTATAATTCACCCCTCCACTTT.